This T cell receptor beta chain was captured by sequencing in a study of OX40 agonist ivuxolimab in advanced cancers. Overall study: Cancers in dose escalation were hepatocellular, melanoma, renal cell and head and neck. Study-wide results and limits: More expanded clones were found, on average, in CD8+ than in CD4+ T cells. Clones of CD4+ and CD8+ blood T cells grew by week 6 at doses of 0.1 to 3.0 mg/kg.

Regarding this clone: Its antigen is as yet unknown.

The V end was cut by 1 base, the J end by 5 bases, with 5 bases between. This CDR3 has 12 amino acids. Germline V gene data show CDR1 as SNHLY and CDR2 as FYNNEI. Sequenced by immunoSEQ multiplex PCR; TCRdb stores in-frame clones only, minus some. Here the sample spans 25,000 to 40,000 clones, 84% being singletons. The sequences come from CD4+ or CD8+ T cells sorted from blood, collected in a trial of the OX40 agonist ivuxolimab. This receptor was identified in an adult with an advanced solid tumor such as melanoma, head and neck, liver or kidney cancer. The genes are TRBV2 and TRBJ1-1; D remains ambiguous. Here the CDR3 reads CASSEGITEAFF. CDR3 sequence (DNA): TGTGCCAGCAGTGAAGGGATTACTGAAGCTTTCTTT.